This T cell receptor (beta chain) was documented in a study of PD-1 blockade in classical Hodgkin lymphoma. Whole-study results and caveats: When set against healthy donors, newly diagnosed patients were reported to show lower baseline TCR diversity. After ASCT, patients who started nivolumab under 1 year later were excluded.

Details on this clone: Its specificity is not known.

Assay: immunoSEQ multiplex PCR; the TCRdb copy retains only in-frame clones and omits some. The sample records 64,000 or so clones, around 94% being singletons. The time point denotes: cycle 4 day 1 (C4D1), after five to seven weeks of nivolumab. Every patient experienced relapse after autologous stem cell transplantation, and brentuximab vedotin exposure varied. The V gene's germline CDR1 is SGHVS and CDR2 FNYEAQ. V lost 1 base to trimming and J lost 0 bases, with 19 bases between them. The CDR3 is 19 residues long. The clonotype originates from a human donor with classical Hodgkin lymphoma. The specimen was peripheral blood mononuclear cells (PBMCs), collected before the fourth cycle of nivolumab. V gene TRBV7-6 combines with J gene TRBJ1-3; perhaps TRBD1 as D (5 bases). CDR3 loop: CASSLEGPRVPSSGNTIYF. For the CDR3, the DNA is TGTGCCAGCAGCTTAGAGGGGCCCAGGGTTCCTAGCTCTGGAAACACCATATATTTT.